This record concerns one T cell receptor (beta chain) sequence. The antigen remains unidentified. Once cultured for roughly 10 days, the cells underwent separation to obtain CD4+ T cells. Produced via immunoSEQ multiplex PCR; TCRdb's table is partial and in-frame only. This sample has 37,000 or so clones, with about 65% found just once. Germline CDR1 SGHRS, CDR2 YFSETQ. Between the trimmed V and J ends, which lost 2 bases and 0 bases, there was a span of 21 bases. This CDR3 comprises 18 residues. This sample is part of a study of vaccination effects on CD4 cells after COVID-19. The clonotype originates from a human donor who received a COVID-19 vaccine. The sample in question was CD4+ T cells from PBMCs cultured without peptide, obtained before COVID-19 vaccination. V gene TRBV5-1 combines with J gene TRBJ2-7, with D perhaps TRBD2 (8 bases). The chain's CDR3 is CASSFHSSGGQSSYEQYF. CDR3 bases: TGCGCCAGCAGCTTTCACTCGAGCGGGGGACAGAGCTCCTACGAGCAGTACTTC.